The clone carrying this T cell receptor (beta chain) was counted at least ten times. Antigen unknown. This entry comes from a study of beta chain bispecific antibodies for T cell cancers. Study at large: HPB-ALL carried surface TRBV5-5, while Jurkat carried TRBV12-3. Findings and limits, study-wide: Anti-TRBV12 exposure, compared with anti-CD19, reduced the TRBV12-3 proportion of TRBV signal by around 99%. The anti-TRBV5-5 antibody also binds TRBV5-6, a similar gene. In these mixed samples, most targeted TRBV reads derived from the leukemia cell line.

T cells were expanded from blood mononuclear cells for roughly 3 days with anti-CD3 OKT3 or CD3/CD28 beads. Jurkat-T cell coculture with anti-TRBV12, compared with an anti-CD19 control. TCRdb fed the 5' RACE reads into MiXCR, producing one record per CDR3 protein. This sample has about 20,000 distinct CDR3 sequences, with approximately 1.9% found just once. Trimming shortened V by 5 bases and J by 9 bases, and 8 bases separated the two germline ends. Germline values: CDR1 SGHVT, CDR2 SQSDAQ. The CDR3 covers 12 residues. The sample was healthy donor T cells cultured with leukemia cells, taken from a culture containing a bispecific antibody targeting TCR Vbeta12. The chain has TRBV7-4 and TRBJ1-6; D remains unclear. This clonotype was obtained from a human donor in good health. Some clones in this sample may be carry-over from other donors' samples. The CDR3 region is CASSAGPSPLHF. In DNA form, the CDR3 reads TGTGCCAGCAGCGCGGGCCCTTCACCCCTCCACTTT.